This TCR beta chain was retrieved from a study of CD8+ T cells in alopecia areata. CDR3 length: 14 residues. The germline CDR1 and CDR2 sequences are MDHEN and SYDVKM. The V end lost 10 bases, the J end lost 0 bases, and 15 bases lay between the germline ends. cDNA reverse transcribed from extracted RNA served as the sequencing template. The method was immunoSEQ multiplex PCR; TCRdb's version includes in-frame clones alone and lacks a portion of them. The sample lists 120,000 to 150,000 clones, roughly 82% occurring once. Documented treatment: oral pan-JAK inhibitor, 5-10 mg twice daily. Sequenced here: CD8+ T cells sorted from blood, sampled at week 4, from a patient treated with tofacitinib. The TCR originated in a human donor with alopecia areata. V usage is TRBV28 and J usage is TRBJ1-1; D remains ambiguous. CDR3 region: CATQKPVMNTEAFF. As DNA, the CDR3 is TGTGCCACCCAGAAACCGGTCATGAACACTGAAGCTTTCTTT.